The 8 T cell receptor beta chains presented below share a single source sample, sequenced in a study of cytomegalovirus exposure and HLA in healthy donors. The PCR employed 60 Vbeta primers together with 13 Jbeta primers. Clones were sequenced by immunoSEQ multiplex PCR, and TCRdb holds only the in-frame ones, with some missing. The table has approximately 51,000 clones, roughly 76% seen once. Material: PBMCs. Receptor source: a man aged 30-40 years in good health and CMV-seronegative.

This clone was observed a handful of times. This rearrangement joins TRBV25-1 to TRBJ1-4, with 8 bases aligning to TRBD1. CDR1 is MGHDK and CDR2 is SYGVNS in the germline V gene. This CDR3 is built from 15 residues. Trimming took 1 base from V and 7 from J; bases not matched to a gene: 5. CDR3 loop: CASSESIGQGEKLFF. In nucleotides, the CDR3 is TGTGCCAGCAGTGAATCGATAGGACAGGGTGAAAAACTGTTTTTT.

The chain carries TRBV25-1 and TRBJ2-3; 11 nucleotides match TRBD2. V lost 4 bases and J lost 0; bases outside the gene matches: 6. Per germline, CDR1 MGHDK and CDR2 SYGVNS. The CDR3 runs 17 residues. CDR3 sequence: CASSGTSGGVSTDTQYF. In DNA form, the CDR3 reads TGTGCCAGCAGTGGAACTAGCGGGGGTGTTAGCACAGATACGCAGTATTTT.

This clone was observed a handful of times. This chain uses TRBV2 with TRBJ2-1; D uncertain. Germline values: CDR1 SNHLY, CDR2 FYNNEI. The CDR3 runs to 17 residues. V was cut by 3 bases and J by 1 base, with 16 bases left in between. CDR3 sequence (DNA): TGTGCCAGCAGTGACCGTAAAAAGCGCAGATCCTACAATGAGCAGTTCTTC. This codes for CASSDRKKRRSYNEQFF. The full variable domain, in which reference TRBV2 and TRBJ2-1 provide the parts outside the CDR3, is EPEVTQTPSHQVTQMGQEVILRCVPISNHLYFYWYRQILGQKVEFLVSFYNNEISEKSEIFDDQFSVERPDGSNFTLKIRSTKLEDSAMYFCASSDRKKRRSYNEQFFGPGTRLTVL.

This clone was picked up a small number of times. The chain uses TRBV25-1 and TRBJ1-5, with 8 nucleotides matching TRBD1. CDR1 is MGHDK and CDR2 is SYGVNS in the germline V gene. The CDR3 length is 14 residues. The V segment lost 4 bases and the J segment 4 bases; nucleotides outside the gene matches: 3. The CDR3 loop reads CASSGTGYNQPQHF. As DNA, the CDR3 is TGTGCCAGCAGTGGGACAGGGTATAATCAGCCCCAGCATTTT.

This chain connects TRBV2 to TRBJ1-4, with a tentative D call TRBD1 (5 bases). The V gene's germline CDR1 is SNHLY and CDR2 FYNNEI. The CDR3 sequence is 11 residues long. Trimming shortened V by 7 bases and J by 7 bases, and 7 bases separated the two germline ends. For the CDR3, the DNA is TGTGCCAGCATCCAGGGTGAAAAACTGTTTTTT. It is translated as CASIQGEKLFF.

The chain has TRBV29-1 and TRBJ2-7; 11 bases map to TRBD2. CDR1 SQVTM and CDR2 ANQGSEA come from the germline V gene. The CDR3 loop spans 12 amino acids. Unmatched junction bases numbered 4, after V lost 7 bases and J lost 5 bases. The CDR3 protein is CSALAGVHEQYF. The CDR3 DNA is TGCAGCGCACTAGCGGGAGTCCACGAGCAGTACTTC.

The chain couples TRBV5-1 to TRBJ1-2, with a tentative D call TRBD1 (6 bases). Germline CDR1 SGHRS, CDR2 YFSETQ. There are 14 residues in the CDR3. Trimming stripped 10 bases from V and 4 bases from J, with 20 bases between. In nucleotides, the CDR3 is TGCGCCCCCTTTTGGACAGTTGTCGTCTATGGCTACACCTTC. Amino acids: CAPFWTVVVYGYTF. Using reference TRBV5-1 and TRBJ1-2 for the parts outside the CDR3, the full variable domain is KAGVTQTPRYLIKTRGQQVTLSCSPISGHRSVSWYQQTPGQGLQFLFEYFSETQRNKGNFPGRFSGRQFSNSRSEMNVSTLELGDSALYLCAPFWTVVVYGYTFGSGTRLTVV.

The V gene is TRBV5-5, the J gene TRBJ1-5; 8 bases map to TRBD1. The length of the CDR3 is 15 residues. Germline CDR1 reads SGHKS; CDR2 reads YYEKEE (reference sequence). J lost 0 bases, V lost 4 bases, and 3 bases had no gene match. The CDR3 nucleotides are TGTGCCAGCAGCCGGACAGGGAGTAGCAATCAGCCCCAGCATTTT. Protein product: CASSRTGSSNQPQHF.